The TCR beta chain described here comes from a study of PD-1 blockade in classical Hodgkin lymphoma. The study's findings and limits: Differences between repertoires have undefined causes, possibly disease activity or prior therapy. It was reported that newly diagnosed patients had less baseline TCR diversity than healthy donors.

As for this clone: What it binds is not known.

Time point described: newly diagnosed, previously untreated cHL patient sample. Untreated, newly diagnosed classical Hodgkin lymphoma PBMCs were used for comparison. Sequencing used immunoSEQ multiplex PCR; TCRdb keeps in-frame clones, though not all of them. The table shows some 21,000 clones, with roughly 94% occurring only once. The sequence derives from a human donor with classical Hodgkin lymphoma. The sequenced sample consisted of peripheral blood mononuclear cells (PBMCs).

The CDR3, as DNA: TGTGCCACCACTCAGCGACGGGGGGAGACCCAGTACTTC. Amino acid sequence: CATTQRRGETQYF. V and J are TRBV15 and TRBJ2-5; D is perhaps TRBD2 (6 bases). Per the germline V gene, CDR1 is LNHNV and CDR2 is YYDKDF (reference sequence). This CDR3 is built from 13 residues. Between the trimmed V and J ends, which lost 7 bases and 5 bases, there was a span of 14 bases.